A selection of T cell receptor beta chains follows, all from one sample in a study of cytomegalovirus exposure and HLA in healthy donors. Assay: immunoSEQ multiplex PCR; the TCRdb copy retains only in-frame clones and omits some. The table lists about 130,000 clones, 79% of them singletons. Material: PBMCs. The receptors were gathered from a man in his forties in good health and CMV-seropositive. CDR3s include the opening cysteine and the closing phenylalanine or tryptophan. A D gene is named only where the DNA matches it firmly. For some rows the clone size is stated as once, few or many, or as a class when expanded; others skip it.

J: TRBJ1-2; D: -; size: -; V: TRBV7-9; DNA: TGTGCCAGCAGCTTACAGGGGAACTATGGCTACACCTTC; CDR3: CASSLQGNYGYTF
J: TRBJ1-2; D: TRBD1; size: -; V: TRBV18; DNA: TGTGCCAGCTCACCACCGTCGGGGACAGGGGGCGATGGCTACACCTTC; CDR3: CASSPPSGTGGDGYTF
J: TRBJ2-2; D: -; size: -; V: TRBV6-5; DNA: TGTGCCAGCAGTGAACGGGGGGAGCTGTTTTTT; CDR3: CASSERGELFF
J: TRBJ2-7; D: TRBD1; size: -; V: TRBV5-1; DNA: TGCGCCAGCAGCATAGCGACAGGGGGCGAGCAGTACTTC; CDR3: CASSIATGGEQYF
J: TRBJ2-6; D: -; size: -; V: TRBV6-1; DNA: TGTGCCAGCAGCCCTGGGCCCTCAGGGGCCAACGTCCTGACTTTC; CDR3: CASSPGPSGANVLTF
J: TRBJ2-7; D: TRBD2; size: -; V: TRBV30; DNA: TGTGCCTGGAGTCTAGCGGGGGGCTACGAGCAGTACTTC; CDR3: CAWSLAGGYEQYF
J: TRBJ2-2; D: TRBD2; size: once; V: TRBV19; DNA: TGTGCCAGTAGTCTAGCGGGAGGCCACACCGGGGAGCTGTTTTTT; CDR3: CASSLAGGHTGELFF
J: TRBJ1-3; D: -; size: -; V: TRBV6-1; DNA: TGTGCCAGCAGTGAAAGGGCGGGACTGATCTCTGGAAACACCATATATTTT; CDR3: CASSERAGLISGNTIYF
J: TRBJ1-2; D: TRBD1; size: -; V: TRBV7-9; DNA: TGTGCCAGCAGCATTACTACGACAGGGATCTATGGCTACACCTTC; CDR3: CASSITTTGIYGYTF
J: TRBJ1-6; D: -; size: -; V: TRBV30; DNA: TGTGCCTGCGAATCTACAGGGTTTGCGAATTCACCCCTCCACTTT; CDR3: CACESTGFANSPLHF
J: TRBJ1-5; D: -; size: -; V: TRBV30; DNA: TGTGCCTGGAGTCAAGGGGGCAATCAGCCCCAGCATTTT; CDR3: CAWSQGGNQPQHF
J: TRBJ2-7; D: -; size: -; V: TRBV6-5; DNA: TGTGCCAGCAGTTACGGGGCGCCCTACGAGCAGTACTTC; CDR3: CASSYGAPYEQYF
J: TRBJ2-7; D: TRBD1; size: -; V: TRBV7-2; DNA: TGTGCCAGCACGTTACAGGGGGCCTACGAGCAGTACTTC; CDR3: CASTLQGAYEQYF
J: TRBJ2-2; D: TRBD2; size: once; V: TRBV7-3; DNA: TGTGCCAGCAGCCCCTTAGCGGGAGGGGACACCGGGGAGCTGTTTTTT; CDR3: CASSPLAGGDTGELFF
J: TRBJ1-2; D: -; size: -; V: TRBV7-9; DNA: TGTGCCAGCAGCTTAGACAGGGCCGGCTACACCTTC; CDR3: CASSLDRAGYTF
J: TRBJ2-7; D: TRBD2; size: -; V: TRBV4-2; DNA: TGTGCCAGCAGCCTTAGCGGGGGAAACTACGAGCAGTACTTC; CDR3: CASSLSGGNYEQYF
J: TRBJ1-1; D: -; size: -; V: TRBV7-9; DNA: TGTGCCAGCAGCTTAGGCCGAGGGAACACTGAAGCTTTCTTT; CDR3: CASSLGRGNTEAFF
J: TRBJ1-5; D: TRBD1; size: -; V: TRBV15; DNA: TGTGCCACCAGCAGATTGCCGGGACAGGTATTACCTAGCAATCAGCCCCAGCATTTT; CDR3: CATSRLPGQVLPSNQPQHF
J: TRBJ1-5; D: -; size: -; V: TRBV27; DNA: TGTGCCAGCAGTTTATTCTCAGGGCCCAATCAGCCCCAGCATTTT; CDR3: CASSLFSGPNQPQHF
J: TRBJ2-7; D: -; size: few; V: TRBV7-6; DNA: TGTGCCAGCAGCTTAGATCCTAGAGGAGGCCGCGAGCAGTACTTC; CDR3: CASSLDPRGGREQYF
J: TRBJ2-3; D: -; size: few; V: TRBV28; DNA: TGTGCCAGCAGTCCTCTTGCCTACAGAGTCACAGATACGCAGTATTTT; CDR3: CASSPLAYRVTDTQYF
J: TRBJ2-3; D: TRBD2; size: -; V: TRBV19; DNA: TGTGCCAGTAGCCACGTGGGGGTTCGAGCGGGAACCGACTATACGCAGTATTTT; CDR3: CASSHVGVRAGTDYTQYF
J: TRBJ2-7; D: TRBD1; size: -; V: TRBV5-6; DNA: TGTGCCAGCAGATTTTCCGACAGGGTTGCCTACGAGCAGTACTTC; CDR3: CASRFSDRVAYEQYF
J: TRBJ2-7; D: TRBD1; size: -; V: TRBV6-5; DNA: TGTGCCAGCAGTTTGACAGGGCGGGAGCAGTACTTC; CDR3: CASSLTGREQYF
J: TRBJ2-7; D: TRBD1; size: -; V: TRBV10-2; DNA: TGCGCCAGCAGTGCAACCTACTGGACAGGGATCTACGAGCAGTACTTC; CDR3: CASSATYWTGIYEQYF
J: TRBJ2-7; D: -; size: few; V: TRBV6-5; DNA: TGTGCCAGCAGTTCTATCCCACAGGGCCACGAGCAGTACTTC; CDR3: CASSSIPQGHEQYF
J: TRBJ1-4; D: -; size: -; V: TRBV6-1; DNA: TGTGCCAGCAGTGAAGTCAGTGAAAAACTGTTTTTT; CDR3: CASSEVSEKLFF
J: TRBJ2-7; D: TRBD1; size: -; V: TRBV7-9; DNA: TGTTCCAGCAGCTTAGGGACAGTTTCCTACGAGCAGTACTTC; CDR3: CSSSLGTVSYEQYF
J: TRBJ2-7; D: TRBD2; size: -; V: TRBV15; DNA: TGTGCCACCAGCTCACGCGGGGGGCCGTACGAGCAGTACTTC; CDR3: CATSSRGGPYEQYF
J: TRBJ1-5; D: -; size: -; V: TRBV7-6; DNA: TGTGCCAGCAGCTCTCGAGATCAGCCCCAGCATTTT; CDR3: CASSSRDQPQHF
J: TRBJ1-5; D: -; size: -; V: TRBV2; DNA: TGTGCCAGCAGTGAAGGAGAGGGGGTTAGCAATCAGCCCCAGCATTTT; CDR3: CASSEGEGVSNQPQHF
J: TRBJ2-1; D: -; size: -; V: TRBV18; DNA: TGTGCCAGCTCACCACTAAGGAATTCAGGCGATGAGCAGTTCTTC; CDR3: CASSPLRNSGDEQFF
J: TRBJ1-4; D: TRBD1; size: -; V: TRBV7-9; DNA: TGTGCCAGCAGCGACCGGGACAGAGGCGAAAAACTGTTTTTT; CDR3: CASSDRDRGEKLFF
J: TRBJ2-2; D: -; size: -; V: TRBV10-3; DNA: TGTGCCATCAGCAGGACAGAGAACACCGGGGAGCTGTTTTTT; CDR3: CAISRTENTGELFF
J: TRBJ2-1; D: TRBD1; size: -; V: TRBV4-1; DNA: TGCGCCAGCAGCCACCCAGGGACAGGGTGGGAGCAGTTCTTC; CDR3: CASSHPGTGWEQFF
J: TRBJ1-6; D: -; size: -; V: TRBV5-1; DNA: TGCGCCAGTCGACAGACCTCGAGCTCCTATAATTCACCCCTCCACTTT; CDR3: CASRQTSSSYNSPLHF
J: TRBJ1-2; D: TRBD1; size: once; V: TRBV30; DNA: TGTGCCTGGGCCCTGGGGACAGGGGTCTATGGCTACACCTTC; CDR3: CAWALGTGVYGYTF
J: TRBJ1-4; D: -; size: once; V: TRBV10-3; DNA: TGTGCCATCAGTGAGACCTATAACGGAGGGACGAATGAAAAACTGTTTTTT; CDR3: CAISETYNGGTNEKLFF
J: TRBJ2-2; D: TRBD1; size: -; V: TRBV7-9; DNA: TGTGCCAGCAGCTTCGTAGACAGGGGACTGTTTTTT; CDR3: CASSFVDRGLFF
J: TRBJ2-3; D: TRBD2; size: -; V: TRBV7-9; DNA: TGTGCCAGCAACTCGACTAGCGGGATTTCAGATACGCAGTATTTT; CDR3: CASNSTSGISDTQYF
J: TRBJ2-1; D: TRBD2; size: -; V: TRBV28; DNA: TGTGCCAGCAGTCTAAGTAGACTAGCGGGACTTCGGGGGTATGAGCAGTTCTTC; CDR3: CASSLSRLAGLRGYEQFF
J: TRBJ2-4; D: TRBD2; size: -; V: TRBV10-3; DNA: TGTGCCATCAGTGAGTCAGGGGCGGGAGGGATAGCCAAAAACATTCAGTACTTC; CDR3: CAISESGAGGIAKNIQYF
J: TRBJ2-3; D: TRBD2; size: once; V: TRBV2; DNA: TGTGCCAGCACTACGGACGGAAGACAAGATCGAGCGGGAGCAAGAACAGATACGCAGTATTTT; CDR3: CASTTDGRQDRAGARTDTQYF
J: TRBJ2-3; D: TRBD1; size: once; V: TRBV25-1; DNA: TGTGCCAGCAGTGAATATAACGGGCAGGGGGCGCAAACAGATACGCAGTATTTT; CDR3: CASSEYNGQGAQTDTQYF
J: TRBJ1-1; D: -; size: -; V: TRBV30; DNA: TGTGCCTGGGGACGAGGGCCTGGGGCTTTCTTT; CDR3: CAWGRGPGAFF
J: TRBJ1-5; D: TRBD1; size: -; V: TRBV27; DNA: TGTGCCAGCAGGGAGGGGTTCCGGACAGGGATGAATCAGCCCCAGCATTTT; CDR3: CASREGFRTGMNQPQHF
J: TRBJ2-5; D: -; size: -; V: TRBV7-9; DNA: TGTGCCAGCGAGAAGCAAGAGACCCAGTACTTC; CDR3: CASEKQETQYF
J: TRBJ2-3; D: TRBD2; size: -; V: TRBV7-6; DNA: TGTGCCAGCAACCGACTAGCGGGGACAGATACGCAGTATTTT; CDR3: CASNRLAGTDTQYF
J: TRBJ1-1; D: TRBD1; size: once; V: TRBV18; DNA: TGTGCCAGCTCACTACTGGGACAGGGAATGAACACTGAAGCTTTCTTT; CDR3: CASSLLGQGMNTEAFF
J: TRBJ2-3; D: TRBD1; size: -; V: TRBV11-3; DNA: TGTGCCAGCAGCCACCGGGACAGGGATGATACGCAGTATTTT; CDR3: CASSHRDRDDTQYF
J: TRBJ1-3; D: TRBD1; size: -; V: TRBV28; DNA: TGTGCCAGCAGTCCTCCCAGACAGGGTGAGGGAAACACCATATATTTT; CDR3: CASSPPRQGEGNTIYF
J: TRBJ1-3; D: -; size: -; V: TRBV5-1; DNA: TGCGCCAGCAGCTTGGCAGGGGCGAGGGGTGGAAACACCATATATTTT; CDR3: CASSLAGARGGNTIYF